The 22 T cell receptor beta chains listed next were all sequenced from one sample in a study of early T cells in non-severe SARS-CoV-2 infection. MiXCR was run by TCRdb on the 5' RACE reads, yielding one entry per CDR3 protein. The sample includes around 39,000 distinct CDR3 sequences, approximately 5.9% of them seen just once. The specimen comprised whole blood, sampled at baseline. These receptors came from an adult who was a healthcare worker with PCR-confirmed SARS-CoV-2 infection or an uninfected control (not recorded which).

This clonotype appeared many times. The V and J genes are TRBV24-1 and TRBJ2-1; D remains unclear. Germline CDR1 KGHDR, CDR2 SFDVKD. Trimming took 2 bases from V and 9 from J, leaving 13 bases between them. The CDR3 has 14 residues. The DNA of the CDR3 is TGTGCCACCAGTGATTCCACTCTCGGTCCTGAGCAGTTCTTC. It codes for CATSDSTLGPEQFF.

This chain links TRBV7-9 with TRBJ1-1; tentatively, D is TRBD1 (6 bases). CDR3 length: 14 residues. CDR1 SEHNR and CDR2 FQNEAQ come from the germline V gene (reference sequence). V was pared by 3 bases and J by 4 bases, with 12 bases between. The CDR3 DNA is TGTGCCAGCAGCTTCGATACAGGGAGCACTGAAGCTTTCTTT. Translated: CASSFDTGSTEAFF.

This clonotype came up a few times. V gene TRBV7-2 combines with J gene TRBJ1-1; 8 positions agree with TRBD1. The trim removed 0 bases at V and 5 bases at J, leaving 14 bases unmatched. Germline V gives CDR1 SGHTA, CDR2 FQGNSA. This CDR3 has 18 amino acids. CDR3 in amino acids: CASSLANPQGAKGTEAFF. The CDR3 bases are TGTGCCAGCAGCTTAGCCAACCCCCAGGGGGCTAAAGGGACTGAAGCTTTCTTT.

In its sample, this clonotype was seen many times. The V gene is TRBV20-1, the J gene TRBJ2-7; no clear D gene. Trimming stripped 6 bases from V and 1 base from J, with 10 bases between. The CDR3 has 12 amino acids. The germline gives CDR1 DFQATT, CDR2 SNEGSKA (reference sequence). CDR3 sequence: CSAIMRSYEQYF. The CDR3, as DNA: TGCAGTGCCATTATGCGGTCCTACGAGCAGTACTTC.

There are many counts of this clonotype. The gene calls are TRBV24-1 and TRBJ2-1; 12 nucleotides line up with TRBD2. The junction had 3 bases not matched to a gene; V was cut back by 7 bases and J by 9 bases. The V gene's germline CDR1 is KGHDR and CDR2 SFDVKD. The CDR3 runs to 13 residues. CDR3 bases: TGTGCCACCAGCCCGACTAGCGGGGGTGAGCAGTTCTTC. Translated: CATSPTSGGEQFF.

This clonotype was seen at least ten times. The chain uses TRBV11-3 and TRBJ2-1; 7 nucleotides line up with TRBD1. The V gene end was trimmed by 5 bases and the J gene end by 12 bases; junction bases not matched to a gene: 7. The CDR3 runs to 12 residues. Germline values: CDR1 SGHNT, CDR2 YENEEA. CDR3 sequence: CASSLTGDVQFF. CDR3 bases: TGTGCCAGCAGCCTCACAGGGGATGTGCAGTTCTTC. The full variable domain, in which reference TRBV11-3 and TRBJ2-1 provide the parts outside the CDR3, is EAGVVQSPRYKIIEKKQPVAFWCNPISGHNTLYWYLQNLGQGPELLIRYENEEAVDDSQLPKDRFSAERLKGVDSTLKIQPAELGDSAVYLCASSLTGDVQFFGPGTRLTVL.

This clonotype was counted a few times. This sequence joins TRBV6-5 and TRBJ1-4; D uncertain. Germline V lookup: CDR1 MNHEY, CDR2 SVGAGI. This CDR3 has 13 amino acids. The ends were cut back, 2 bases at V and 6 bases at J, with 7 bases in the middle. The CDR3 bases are TGTGCCAGCAGTTACCGGCTGGATGAAAAACTGTTTTTT. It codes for CASSYRLDEKLFF.

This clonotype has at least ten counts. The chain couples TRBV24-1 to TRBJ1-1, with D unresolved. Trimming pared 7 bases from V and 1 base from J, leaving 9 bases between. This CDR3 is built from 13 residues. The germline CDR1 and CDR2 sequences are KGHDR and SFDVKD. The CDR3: CATRSFWNTEAFF. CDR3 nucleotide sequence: TGTGCCACCAGGAGTTTTTGGAACACTGAAGCTTTCTTT.

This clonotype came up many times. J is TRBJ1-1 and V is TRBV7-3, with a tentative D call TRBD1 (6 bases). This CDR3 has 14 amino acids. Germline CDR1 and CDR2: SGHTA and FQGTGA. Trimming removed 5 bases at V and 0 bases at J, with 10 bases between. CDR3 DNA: TGTGCCAGCAGCCTGGACAGTATGAACACTGAAGCTTTCTTT. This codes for CASSLDSMNTEAFF.

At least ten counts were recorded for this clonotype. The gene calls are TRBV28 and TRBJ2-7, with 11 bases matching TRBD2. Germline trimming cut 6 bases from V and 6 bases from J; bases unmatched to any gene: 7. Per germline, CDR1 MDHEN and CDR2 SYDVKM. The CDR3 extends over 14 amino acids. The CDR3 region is CASRPGLAGSEQYV. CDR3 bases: TGTGCCAGCAGACCCGGACTAGCGGGTTCCGAGCAGTACGTC.

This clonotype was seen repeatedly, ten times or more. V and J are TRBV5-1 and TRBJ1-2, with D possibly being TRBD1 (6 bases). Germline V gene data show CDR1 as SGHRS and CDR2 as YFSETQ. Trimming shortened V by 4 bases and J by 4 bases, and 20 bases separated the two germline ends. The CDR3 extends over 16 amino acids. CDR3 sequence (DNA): TGCGCCAGCAGCCCGTATGGGACACCCGGCGGCTATGGCTACACCTTC. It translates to CASSPYGTPGGYGYTF. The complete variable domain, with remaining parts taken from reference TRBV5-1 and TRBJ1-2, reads KAGVTQTPRYLIKTRGQQVTLSCSPISGHRSVSWYQQTPGQGLQFLFEYFSETQRNKGNFPGRFSGRQFSNSRSEMNVSTLELGDSALYLCASSPYGTPGGYGYTFGSGTRLTVV.

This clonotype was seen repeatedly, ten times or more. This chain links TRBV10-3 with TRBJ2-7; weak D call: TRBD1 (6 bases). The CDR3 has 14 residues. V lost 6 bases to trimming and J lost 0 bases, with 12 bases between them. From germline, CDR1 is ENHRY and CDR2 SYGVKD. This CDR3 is CAISRDTSSYEQYF. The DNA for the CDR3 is TGTGCCATCAGCCGGGACACATCCTCCTACGAGCAGTACTTC.

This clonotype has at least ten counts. For the CDR3, the DNA is TGTGCCAGCAGTCGCCGGACTAGCGGGACGAGGGGTGAGCAGTTCTTC. This codes for CASSRRTSGTRGEQFF. V gene TRBV12-3 or TRBV12-4 combines with J gene TRBJ2-1, with 12 bases that match TRBD2. The V segment lost 5 bases and the J segment 9 bases; nucleotides outside the gene matches: 11. The CDR3 spans 16 residues.

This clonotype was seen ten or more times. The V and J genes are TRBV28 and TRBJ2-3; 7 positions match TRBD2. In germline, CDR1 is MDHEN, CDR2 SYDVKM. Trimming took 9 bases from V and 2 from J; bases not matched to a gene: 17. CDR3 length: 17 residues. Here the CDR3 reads CASFRTGGGDYTDTQYF. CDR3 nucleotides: TGTGCCAGTTTTCGGACGGGAGGCGGGGATTACACAGATACGCAGTATTTT.

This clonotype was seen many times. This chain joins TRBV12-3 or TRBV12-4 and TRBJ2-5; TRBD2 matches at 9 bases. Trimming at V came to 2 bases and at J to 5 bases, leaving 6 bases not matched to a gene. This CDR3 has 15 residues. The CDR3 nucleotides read TGTGCCAGCAGTTTAAATCTAGCGGGGTGGGAGACCCAGTACTTC. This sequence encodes CASSLNLAGWETQYF.

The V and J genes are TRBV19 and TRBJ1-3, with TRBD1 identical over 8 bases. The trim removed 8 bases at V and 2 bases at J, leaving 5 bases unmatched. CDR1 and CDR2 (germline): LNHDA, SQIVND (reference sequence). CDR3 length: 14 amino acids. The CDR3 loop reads CASLTGAAGNTIYF. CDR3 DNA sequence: TGTGCCAGTCTGACAGGGGCTGCTGGAAACACCATATATTTT.

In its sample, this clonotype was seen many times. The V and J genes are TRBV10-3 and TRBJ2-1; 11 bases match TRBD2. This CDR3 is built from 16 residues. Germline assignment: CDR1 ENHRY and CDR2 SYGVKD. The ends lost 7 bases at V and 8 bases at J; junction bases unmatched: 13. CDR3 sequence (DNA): TGTGCCATCACCGGGCATATAGCGGGAGGGCCGGATGAGCAGTTCTTC. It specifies CAITGHIAGGPDEQFF.

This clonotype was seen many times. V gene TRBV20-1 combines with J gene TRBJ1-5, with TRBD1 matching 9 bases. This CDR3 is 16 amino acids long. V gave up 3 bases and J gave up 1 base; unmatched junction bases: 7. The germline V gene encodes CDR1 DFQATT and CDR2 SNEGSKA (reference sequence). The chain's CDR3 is CSARSDGTGSNQPQHF. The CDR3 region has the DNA TGCAGTGCTAGGTCGGACGGGACAGGGAGCAATCAGCCCCAGCATTTT.

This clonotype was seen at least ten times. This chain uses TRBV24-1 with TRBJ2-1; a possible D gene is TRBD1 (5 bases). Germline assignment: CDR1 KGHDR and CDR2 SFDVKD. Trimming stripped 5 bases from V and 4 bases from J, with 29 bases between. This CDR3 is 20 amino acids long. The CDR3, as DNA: TGTGCCACCAGTGTTCGCACAGTTGGTCTAGGGGCCTTTAGTTACAATGAGCAGTTCTTC. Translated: CATSVRTVGLGAFSYNEQFF.

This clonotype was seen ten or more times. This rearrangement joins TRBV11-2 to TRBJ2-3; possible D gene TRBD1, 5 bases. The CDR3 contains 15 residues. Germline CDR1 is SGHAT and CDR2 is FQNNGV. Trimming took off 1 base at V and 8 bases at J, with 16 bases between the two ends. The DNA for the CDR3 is TGTGCCAGCAGCTTAGGATACCAGGGAAAGGCTACGCAGTATTTT. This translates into CASSLGYQGKATQYF.

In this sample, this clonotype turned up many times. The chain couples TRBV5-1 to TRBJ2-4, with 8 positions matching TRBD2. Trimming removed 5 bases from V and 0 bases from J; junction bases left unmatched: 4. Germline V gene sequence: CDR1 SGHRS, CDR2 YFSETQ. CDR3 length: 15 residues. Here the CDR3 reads CASRGLAGAKNIQYF. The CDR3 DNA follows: TGCGCCAGCAGGGGCCTAGCGGGAGCCAAAAACATTCAGTACTTC.

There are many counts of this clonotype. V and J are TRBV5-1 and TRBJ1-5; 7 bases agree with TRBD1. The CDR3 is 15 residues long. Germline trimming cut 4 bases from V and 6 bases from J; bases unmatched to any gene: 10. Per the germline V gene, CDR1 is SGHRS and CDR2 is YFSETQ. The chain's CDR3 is CASSPGTAQRQPQHF. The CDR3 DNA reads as TGCGCCAGCAGCCCAGGGACAGCGCAACGTCAGCCCCAGCATTTT.